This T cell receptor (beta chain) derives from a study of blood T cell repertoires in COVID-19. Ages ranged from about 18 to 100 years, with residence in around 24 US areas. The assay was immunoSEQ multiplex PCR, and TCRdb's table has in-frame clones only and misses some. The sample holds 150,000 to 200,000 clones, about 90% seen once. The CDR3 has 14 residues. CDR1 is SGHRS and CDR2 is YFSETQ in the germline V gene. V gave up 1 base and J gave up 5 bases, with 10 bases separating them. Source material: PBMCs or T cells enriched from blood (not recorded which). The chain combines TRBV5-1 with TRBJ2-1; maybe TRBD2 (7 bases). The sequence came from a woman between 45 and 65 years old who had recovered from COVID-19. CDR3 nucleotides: TGCGCCAGCAGCTTGCGGGGGGCGGACAATGAGCAGTTCTTC. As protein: CASSLRGADNEQFF.